Listed here is a single T cell receptor beta chain. The antigen it recognizes is unknown. Per-nucleotide qualities are absent, and no much larger clonotype sits a single base away. This entry comes from a study of T cells in localized non-small cell lung cancer (TCRdb year 2020). For the wider study: T cell repertoires of some 240 early-stage NSCLC patients were analyzed, with tumors being compared against uninvolved tumor-adjacent lungs. All 250 or so NSCLC patients in the cohort were treatment-naive and had localized lung tumors that were resected. A mean age of around 69 years was recorded for the NSCLC patients, of whom some 130 were male and some 99 were female.

At diagnosis, tumor, uninvolved tumor-adjacent lung and peripheral blood were collected and then preserved as a mix of FFPE and fresh-frozen material. Broader findings and caveats from the paper: Uninvolved tumor-adjacent lung showed the highest T cell clonality, higher than tumor, which suggests more focused antigenic responses in the uninvolved tumor-adjacent lung. Of the top 100 tumor clones, a median of roughly 56 were detected in paired uninvolved adjacent lung; approximately 30 were also among that lung's top 100. Since the design was exploratory, TCR variables were selected using unadjusted p-values with no false-discovery rate correction. Multi-region tumor sequencing was not performed, so intratumor heterogeneity could not be excluded. Higher blood T cell density associated with longer overall survival, while higher adjacent-lung clonality associated with shorter survival.

TCR beta CDR3 regions were sequenced from DNA using the immunoSEQ Assay. As for the original processing: T cell density was computed as TCR beta template counts normalized to usable DNA estimated by amplifying housekeeping genes. Richness was estimated with the preseqR package, extrapolating to 400,000 templates for PBMC samples and 120,000 templates for tissue samples. Clonality was defined by subtracting Pielou's evenness from one. Differential abundance testing on productive amino-acid clonotypes, with a minimum total count of 5 and an alpha of 0.1, was used to identify tissue-enriched TCRs. The Jaccard Index and the Morisita Overlap Index were used to measure repertoire overlap between compartments. GLIPH grouped TCR beta CDR3s together with public tetramer-defined viral CDR3s, and a viral motif had to include at least three viral sequences and show V-gene enrichment. In its TCRdb copy, this immuneACCESS table keeps in-frame sequences only and misses some clones. Where compared with another copy, unresolved V genes explain less than half of these, and the others have no known cause. That table furnishes V, J and clone size, whereas the DNA furnished D and trimming. This sample gives several thousand clones in total; around 30% of them show up just once. Approximately 10% of the sample lies in the top ten.

This receptor was taken from a woman aged 35 to 70 with stage II squamous cell lung carcinoma. Source: lung tumor tissue, taken before any cancer treatment.

The CDR3 sequence is CASSLWALGGSGNTIYF. The bases read TGTGCCAGCAGCTTATGGGCGCTCGGGGGCTCTGGAAACACCATATATTTT. The chain employs TRBV11-3 and TRBJ1-3; TRBD1 could be the D gene, as 5 bases match. The CDR3 measures 17 amino acids from cysteine to phenylalanine. Here the CDR3 DNA is all that survives: 51 bases in frame from base 1. CDR1 and CDR2 are read off the germline V gene as SGHNT and YENEEA. V is cut by 2 bases and J by 0 bases, and the space between the germline ends is 14 bases.